The present T cell receptor (beta chain) was sequenced within a study of cytomegalovirus exposure and HLA in healthy donors. At the level of the study: Counted in an early data release were tens of millions of unique TCRs from HLA-typed donors.

Germline V gene lookup returns CDR1 LNHNV and CDR2 YYDKDF (reference sequence). The CDR3 length is 16 residues. Trimming cost V 1 base and J 0 bases, with 10 bases left between them. 13 Jbeta primers and 60 Vbeta primers were used for the PCR. Libraries were prepared by immunoSEQ multiplex PCR; TCRdb keeps only in-frame clonotypes and omits some of them. The sample records 150,000 to 160,000 clones, 65% to 90% being singletons. This TCR was sampled from a woman aged 45-60 years in good health and CMV-seropositive. V gene TRBV15 combines with J gene TRBJ1-3; no reliable D call. Specimen: PBMCs. CDR3 nucleotides: TGTGCCACCAGCAGAGGGGGAGGCCACTCTGGAAACACCATATATTTT. Its translation is CATSRGGGHSGNTIYF.